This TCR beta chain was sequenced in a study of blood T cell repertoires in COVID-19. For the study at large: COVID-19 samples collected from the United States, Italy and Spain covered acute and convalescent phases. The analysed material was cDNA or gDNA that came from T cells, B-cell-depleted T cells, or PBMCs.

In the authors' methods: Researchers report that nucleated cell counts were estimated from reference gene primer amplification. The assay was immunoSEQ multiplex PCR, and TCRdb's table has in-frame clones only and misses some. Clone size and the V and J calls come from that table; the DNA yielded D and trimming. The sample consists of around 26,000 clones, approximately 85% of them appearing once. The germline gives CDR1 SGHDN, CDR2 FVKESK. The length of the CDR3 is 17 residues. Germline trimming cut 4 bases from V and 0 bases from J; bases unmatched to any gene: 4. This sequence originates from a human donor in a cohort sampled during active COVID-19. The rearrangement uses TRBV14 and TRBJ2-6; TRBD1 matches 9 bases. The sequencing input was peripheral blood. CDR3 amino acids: CASSPGQGNSGANVLTF. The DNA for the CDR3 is TGTGCCAGCAGCCCCGGACAGGGGAACTCTGGGGCCAACGTCCTGACTTTC.